The subject of this entry is one T cell receptor beta chain. In its sample, this clonotype was seen many times. The antigen it binds to is not known. No base qualities exist here, and no much larger clone lies one base off it. This sample stems from a study of neurological immune-mediated disorders (dated by TCRdb to the late 2010s). With regard to the full study: Among the 34 multiple sclerosis patients, relapsing-remitting MS accounted for about 31 and secondary progressive MS accounted for 3. Peripheral blood TCR-beta repertoires from HTLV-I-associated myelopathy (HAM/TSP) patients, multiple sclerosis patients and healthy controls were compared by UMI-based sequencing. The cohort comprised about 70 subjects: 15 or so HAM/TSP patients, 35 or so multiple sclerosis patients and approximately 20 healthy controls. Longitudinal samples, technical triplicates and paired sorted CD4+ and CD8+ T-cell subsets, alongside PBMC samples, were included among the approximately 98 TCR-beta libraries. Broader findings and caveats from the paper: Repertoires from 18 of 34 MS patients were grouped by phylogenetic analysis into a cluster of related CDR3 sequences, suggesting a possible repertoire-level signature. Expanded clones from different subjects shared no identical CDR3 amino acid sequences, which suggests that TCR-beta repertoires were private in all groups. The MS cluster showed no association with clinical or MRI features, and the authors stated that larger cohorts are needed. TCR clonal expansion was greatest in HAM/TSP patients and smallest in MS patients, who ranked below even healthy controls.

For unsorted PBMC libraries, 2 million PBMCs were used after storage in RNAlater at -80 degrees C until RNA extraction. The multiple sclerosis patients were enrolled in a US clinical protocol that evaluated disease progression with magnetic resonance imaging. Peripheral blood underwent Ficoll-Hypaque density gradient centrifugation to isolate PBMCs, which were then cryopreserved in liquid nitrogen. cDNA was synthesized by template-switch 5'RACE using a primer carrying a 10-nucleotide random unique molecular identifier by which each TCR transcript was tagged. Every sequencing run yielded over 190 million TCR-beta sequences covering 15-18 subjects. The RNeasy kit was used to extract total RNA. TCR-beta VDJ regions were amplified with primers for the TCR constant region and the 5'RACE anchor, using the KAPA Real-time Library Amplification kit. Sample indexes and Illumina adaptors were added in a first PCR, and a second PCR then increased library yield. After purification with Ampure beads, the TCR product of roughly 650 bp was size-selected on a 2% E-gel SizeSelection system. Before pooling, libraries had their quality checked on a Bioanalyzer, their concentration measured with Qubit, and their quantity determined with the Kapa Library Quantification kit. An Illumina HiSeq 2500 sequenced the libraries paired-end 2 x 150 bp. To increase sequence diversity, roughly 23-30% phiX was spiked into each library pool. The paper's processing steps were these. The quality-filtered reads were processed with the UMI-based MiGEC pipeline, whose error correction step removed more than 85% of the raw TCR sequences. VDJ genes were aligned to IMGT germline references, and clonotypes were defined by unique CDR3 amino acid sequence plus V-J genes. Clonal expansion, Shannon diversity and CDR3 relatedness (CalcPairwiseDistances, ClusterSamples) were evaluated with VDJtools, and phylogenetic trees were built with CLCbio workbench. Expanded clones were defined as having at least 8 unique UMIs, based on coefficient-of-variation modelling across technical triplicates. TCRdb reworked the public reads: Q25 trimming with fastp, MiXCR clone assembly, productive beta chains retained. Entries that share a CDR3 protein sequence are merged under the most common genes and DNA. For this entry, the V and J calls and clone size follow TCRdb and not the study's own pipeline. This sample lists some 57,000 distinct CDR3 sequences; about 3.3% were detected once. The ten largest make up 7.1% of the sample.

The germline V gene yields SQVTM for CDR1 and ANQGSEA for CDR2. The CDR3 holds 15 amino acids from the cysteine to the phenylalanine. Of all the DNA, just the CDR3 is kept, 45 bases in frame from base 1. For this chain, trimming is 4 bases at the V end and 5 bases at the J end, and the number of junction bases without a gene match is 10. This receptor was taken from an older woman with multiple sclerosis. The sample taken for sequencing was PBMCs. Recombination joined TRBV29-1 with TRBJ2-5; the junction holds 10 bases that match TRBD2. The bases are TGCAGCGTTGTTGGGGTAGCGGGAGGCCGCGAGACCCAGTACTTC. This sequence encodes CSVVGVAGGRETQYF.